The rows below give T cell receptor beta chains drawn from one sample of a study of cytomegalovirus exposure and HLA in healthy donors. Libraries were prepared by immunoSEQ multiplex PCR; TCRdb keeps only in-frame clonotypes and omits some of them. This table holds about 100,000 clones, 82% found once. Sequencing was performed on PBMCs. These receptors originate from a man between 25 and 39 years old in good health and CMV-seropositive. CDR3s include the opening cysteine and the closing phenylalanine or tryptophan. The D gene is left open where the match is weak. Rows give clone size only sometimes, using once, few, many, or a class for an expanded clone.

v_call	cdr3_length	clone_size	d_call	j_call	cdr3_aa	cdr3_nt
TRBV28	15	.	TRBD2	TRBJ2-7	CASSVTSGGIHEQYF	TGTGCCAGCAGTGTAACTAGCGGGGGGATCCACGAGCAGTACTTC
TRBV10-3	14	.	.	TRBJ2-1	CAIRGSGLYNEQFF	TGTGCCATCCGTGGTAGCGGCCTCTACAATGAGCAGTTCTTC
TRBV7-9	17	few	TRBD2	TRBJ2-7	CSSSFGLAGGQWREQYF	TGTTCCAGCAGCTTTGGACTAGCGGGGGGGCAATGGCGCGAGCAGTACTTC
TRBV21-1	19	.	.	TRBJ2-7	CASSKCFTKAGAPKNEQYF	TGTGCCAGCAGCAAGTGTTTTACGAAGGCGGGGGCGCCCAAGAACGAGCAGTACTTC
TRBV13	14	.	TRBD1	TRBJ2-7	CASSSSTGGGEQYF	TGTGCCAGCAGCTCCTCGACAGGGGGCGGAGAGCAGTACTTC
TRBV4-1	14	.	.	TRBJ2-4	CASSQVLAKNSQYF	TGCGCCAGCAGCCAAGTTCTAGCCAAAAACAGTCAGTACTTC
TRBV30	14	.	.	TRBJ1-5	CAWSVHYSNQPQHF	TGTGCCTGGAGTGTTCACTATAGCAATCAGCCCCAGCATTTT
TRBV6-5	14	.	TRBD1	TRBJ1-2	CASSDRGGNYGYTF	TGTGCCAGCAGTGACAGGGGAGGGAACTATGGCTACACCTTC
TRBV7-2	18	.	.	TRBJ1-3	CASSLEPQPRSGGNTIYF	TGTGCCAGCAGCTTAGAACCCCAGCCAAGGTCCGGGGGAAACACCATATATTTT
TRBV18	13	.	.	TRBJ1-2	CASSRGPNYGYTF	TGTGCCAGCTCCCGGGGTCCAAACTATGGCTACACCTTC
TRBV28	14	.	TRBD1	TRBJ2-3	CASITGQGTDTQYF	TGTGCCAGCATTACGGGACAGGGCACAGATACGCAGTATTTT
TRBV6-5	13	few	.	TRBJ2-2	CASSEENTGELFF	TGTGCCAGCAGTGAGGAGAACACCGGGGAGCTGTTTTTT
TRBV6-5	11	.	.	TRBJ1-1	CASKSGPEAFF	TGTGCCAGCAAAAGTGGGCCTGAAGCTTTCTTT
TRBV30	13	.	.	TRBJ2-7	CAWSVTGRYEQYF	TGTGCCTGGAGTGTTACAGGGCGCTACGAGCAGTACTTC
TRBV6-1	16	.	TRBD1	TRBJ2-7	CASSEGAGTVPNEQYF	TGTGCCAGCAGTGAAGGGGCCGGGACAGTACCAAACGAGCAGTACTTC
TRBV18	12	.	.	TRBJ2-5	CASSPSGETQYF	TGTGCCAGCTCACCATCCGGAGAGACCCAGTACTTC
TRBV7-3	14	.	.	TRBJ2-3	CASSWDSAGDTQYF	TGTGCCAGCAGCTGGGATTCGGCAGGGGATACGCAGTATTTT
TRBV7-8	15	.	TRBD1	TRBJ2-3	CASSRRTGFVDTQYF	TGTGCCAGCAGCCGTCGGACAGGGTTCGTAGATACGCAGTATTTT
TRBV7-7	19	.	TRBD2	TRBJ2-2	CASSLGTLVLAANTGELFF	TGTGCTAGCAGCTTAGGAACACTAGTACTAGCGGCGAACACCGGGGAGCTGTTTTTT
TRBV7-9	14	.	.	TRBJ2-2	CASTPNGGTGELFF	TGTGCCAGCACCCCTAACGGGGGCACCGGGGAGCTGTTTTTT
TRBV9	15	few	TRBD2	TRBJ2-1	CASSSGGAAYNEQFF	TGTGCCAGCAGCTCCGGGGGGGCCGCGTACAATGAGCAGTTCTTC
TRBV15	17	.	.	TRBJ1-6	CATSRDPSQVRNSPLHF	TGTGCCACCAGCAGAGATCCATCCCAGGTTAGGAATTCACCCCTCCACTTT
TRBV5-1	13	.	.	TRBJ2-7	CASRATGGNEQYF	TGCGCCAGCAGGGCGACAGGAGGTAACGAGCAGTACTTC
TRBV5-1	15	.	.	TRBJ2-1	CASSVQGNAYNEQFF	TGCGCCAGCAGCGTACAGGGAAATGCCTACAATGAGCAGTTCTTC
TRBV15	14	.	.	TRBJ1-5	CATSRDFTFWPQHF	TGTGCCACCAGCAGAGATTTCACTTTTTGGCCCCAGCATTTT
TRBV5-1	14	.	TRBD1	TRBJ2-7	CASSLRQGLGEQYF	TGCGCCAGCAGCTTGAGACAGGGTCTGGGCGAGCAGTACTTC
TRBV10-3	13	.	.	TRBJ1-6	CAIGQIDNSPLHF	TGTGCCATCGGACAGATAGATAATTCACCCCTCCACTTT
TRBV2	15	.	.	TRBJ2-5	CASSEGLQRPGTQYF	TGTGCCAGCAGTGAAGGACTTCAGCGGCCGGGGACCCAGTACTTC
TRBV5-1	15	.	TRBD1	TRBJ1-1	CASSVRGPGSDEAFF	TGCGCCAGCAGCGTCAGGGGGCCGGGTTCCGATGAAGCTTTCTTT
TRBV11-3	15	.	.	TRBJ1-4	CASSIGRLTGEKLFF	TGTGCCAGCAGCATAGGACGATTAACAGGGGAAAAACTGTTTTTT
TRBV4-1	19	.	TRBD2	TRBJ2-7	CASSQGRLAGDIRPYEQYF	TGCGCCAGCAGCCAAGGTAGACTAGCGGGGGACATTCGTCCCTACGAGCAGTACTTC